This T cell receptor beta chain is from a study of graft-versus-host responses after intestinal transplantation (dated by TCRdb to 2020 to 2023). Turning to the overall study: The transplants that recipients got were multivisceral, liver-intestinal, or isolated intestinal. Every recipient was given anti-thymocyte globulin induction, followed by roughly 3 years of maintenance tacrolimus and steroids. Bulk TCR-beta CDR3 sequencing was used to track graft-versus-host and host-versus-graft alloreactive T cell clones in the graft, circulation and bone marrow after intestinal transplantation. To identify alloreactive clones, pre-transplant mixed lymphocyte reaction products were sequenced and compared with unstimulated pre-transplant donor and recipient T cells. The cohort enrolled approximately 24 intestinal transplant recipients including one retransplant, and a few patients lacking pretransplant specimens were excluded. A peak of at least 4% donor T cells among recipient peripheral blood mononuclear cells was the definition used for donor T cell macrochimerism. Instead of going to the commercial service, samples from a few later patients were sequenced in-house on an Illumina MiSeq and processed with MiXCR. General study outcomes and caveats: GvH clones were detected in recipient bone marrow, and some appeared earlier in ileal mucosa or blood, consistent with an intestinal mucosal origin. Early after transplant, peak levels of circulating GvH clones were found to be associated with declines in HvG clones. In the allografts of patients with donor T cell macrochimerism, GvH to HvG T cell clonal ratios were high. Conclusions were limited by the relatively low number and heterogeneity of intestinal transplant patients.

A remark on this clone: Its target antigen remains unknown. No base quality information exists; no much larger clone differs at one position.

The meaning of the sample's time point label: cells obtained before transplantation from donor or recipient. CD3+CD4+ and CD3+CD8+ populations were FACS-sorted from unstimulated pre-transplant donor and recipient cells taken from spleen or lymph nodes. Libraries were made using the immunoSEQ multiplex PCR assay. For most patients, genomic DNA was isolated with the Qiagen DNeasy Blood and Tissue Kit and sent frozen to Adaptive Biotechnologies for TCR sequencing. For most patients, high-throughput TCR-beta CDR3 sequencing of genomic DNA was performed by Adaptive Biotechnologies. Regarding the original processing steps: TCR sequencing data were retrieved from Adaptive's ImmunoSEQ software for 15 to 20 patients, whereas three other patients were processed with MiXCR and VDJtools. To correct CD4 versus CD8 sorting errors, any sequence found in both subsets at a frequency ratio below 5:1 was removed. CDR3 nucleotide sequences shared by donor and recipient were removed because the origin of these sequences could not be assigned. At least 2-fold expansion over unstimulated cells and a minimum CFSE-low frequency of 0.002% (template counts) or 0.001% (read counts) were required for clones to be classified as alloreactive. A clone was considered mappable if detected in the sequenced pre-transplant spleen, lymph node, or MLR CFSE-low populations of the donor or recipient. Cumulative frequency of alloreactive clones was calculated as a percentage of all sequences weighted by copy number. Sourced from immuneACCESS, this table was stored by TCRdb with only in-frame sequences that have V and J called. A share of the clones is absent; for the studies checked, an unresolved V gene accounts for under half, and the remainder has no known explanation. V and J calls and clone size are as listed in that table; D and trimming were resolved from the DNA. The sample yields some 120,000 clones; more than 90% were counted once. Under 0.3% of the sample is held by the ten biggest clonotypes.

This TCR was sampled from a human donor who was the organ donor for an intestinal transplant. The sequencing here drew on unstimulated CD4+ T cells sorted from spleen or lymph node cells, taken before transplant.

This receptor has the CDR3 CASSESGGIYTGELFF. The sequenced DNA is TGCGCCAGCAGTGAGTCGGGCGGGATCTACACCGGGGAGCTGTTTTTT. The rearranged chain carries TRBV10-1 and TRBJ2-2; a weak D assignment points to TRBD2 (6 bases agree). The CDR3 numbers 16 residues from cysteine through phenylalanine. Only the CDR3 region is kept as DNA, spanning 48 bases read in frame from base 1. V is reduced by 0 bases and J by 3 bases, leaving a spacing of 11 bases between them. Via the germline V gene (reference sequence), CDR1 is WNHNN and CDR2 SYGVQD.